The rows below give T cell receptor beta chains drawn from one sample of a study of shared clonotypes between healthy human individuals. Profiled with immunoSEQ multiplex PCR; TCRdb holds only in-frame clones, not every one. The data contain about 2,100,000 clones, more than 85% of them singletons. The sequenced sample was naive CD8+ T cells from PBMCs. These TCRs come from a man between 18 and 29 years old in good health. Some clones in this sample may be carry-over from other donors' samples. The CDR3 runs from the conserved cysteine through the conserved F or W. Fields, in order: clone size, V gene, J gene, D gene, CDR3 protein, CDR3 DNA. A D gene is named only where the DNA matches it firmly. Size tells how often a clone was seen (once, few, many) or the class of an expanded clone, and some rows leave it out.

-,TRBV6-1,TRBJ2-1,TRBD2,CASSDHRLAGVNNEQFF,TGTGCCAGCAGTGACCACCGACTAGCGGGAGTTAACAATGAGCAGTTCTTC
-,TRBV27,TRBJ2-1,-,CASSLSYSGPYNEQFF,TGTGCCAGCAGTTTATCGTATAGCGGACCCTACAATGAGCAGTTCTTC
once,TRBV4-1,TRBJ1-2,-,CASSQTAANYGYTF,TGCGCCAGCAGCCAAACCGCAGCAAACTATGGCTACACCTTC
-,TRBV14,TRBJ1-4,-,CASSQENGAWTAEKLFF,TGTGCCAGCAGCCAAGAGAACGGCGCTTGGACGGCCGAAAAACTGTTTTTT
-,TRBV28,TRBJ1-5,TRBD1,CASSFPDREGRNQPQHF,TGTGCCAGCAGTTTCCCGGACAGGGAAGGACGAAATCAGCCCCAGCATTTT
-,TRBV9,TRBJ2-7,-,CASSASSSGVYEQYF,TGTGCCAGCAGCGCATCTAGTTCGGGGGTCTACGAGCAGTACTTC
-,TRBV9,TRBJ1-5,-,CASSVGPADNQPQHF,TGTGCCAGCAGCGTAGGTCCGGCGGACAATCAGCCCCAGCATTTT
-,TRBV27,TRBJ2-7,TRBD2,CASSFGLVSPEQYF,TGTGCCAGCAGTTTTGGACTAGTTTCACCGGAGCAGTACTTC
-,TRBV4-1,TRBJ1-1,-,CASSHPPRGTEAFF,TGCGCCAGCAGCCATCCTCCGAGGGGCACTGAAGCTTTCTTT
-,TRBV29-1,TRBJ2-1,TRBD1,CSVDSSGQGAGDSYNEQFF,TGCAGCGTTGACTCATCAGGGCAGGGGGCAGGGGACTCCTACAATGAGCAGTTCTTC
-,TRBV4-1,TRBJ2-7,TRBD2,CASSPRLAGGYEQYF,TGCGCCAGCAGCCCCCGACTAGCGGGAGGGTACGAGCAGTACTTC
-,TRBV19,TRBJ2-7,-,CASSASVLGYEQYF,TGTGCCAGTAGCGCTTCCGTCCTCGGCTACGAGCAGTACTTC
-,TRBV11-3,TRBJ1-1,-,CASSLVPNTEAFF,TGTGCCAGCAGCTTGGTACCGAACACTGAAGCTTTCTTT
once,TRBV29-1,TRBJ2-7,-,CSVVGWGSYEQYF,TGCAGCGTGGTGGGGTGGGGTTCCTACGAGCAGTACTTC
-,TRBV6-4,TRBJ2-6,-,CATSPGIGANVLTF,TGTGCCACTTCTCCTGGGATTGGGGCCAACGTCCTGACTTTC
-,TRBV9,TRBJ2-1,TRBD2,CASSPRTSGSYEQFF,TGTGCCAGCAGCCCGCGGACTAGCGGGAGCTATGAGCAGTTCTTC
-,TRBV2,TRBJ2-1,-,CASSDTGDEQFF,TGTGCCAGCAGTGATACAGGCGATGAGCAGTTCTTC
-,TRBV7-8,TRBJ1-5,-,CASSLVLGVDQPQHF,TGTGCCAGCAGCTTGGTTTTAGGGGTTGATCAGCCCCAGCATTTT
-,TRBV11-2,TRBJ2-7,TRBD2,CASSATSGKGYEQYF,TGTGCCAGCAGCGCAACTAGCGGGAAAGGCTACGAGCAGTACTTC
-,TRBV7-3,TRBJ2-7,-,CASSLSPGVTYEQYF,TGTGCCAGCAGCTTATCGCCAGGGGTTACCTACGAGCAGTACTTC
-,TRBV7-3,TRBJ2-1,-,CASSLRRINSYNEQFF,TGTGCCAGCAGCTTAAGGAGGATTAATTCCTACAATGAGCAGTTCTTC
-,TRBV7-9,TRBJ2-7,TRBD1,CASSFRGSSYEQYF,TGTGCCAGCAGCTTCAGGGGGAGCTCCTACGAGCAGTACTTC
-,TRBV27,TRBJ2-2,TRBD2,CASSSSGILGAGELFF,TGTGCCAGCAGTTCTAGCGGGATCCTGGGGGCCGGGGAGCTGTTTTTT
-,TRBV7-2,TRBJ2-7,-,CASSLSGRNEQYF,TGTGCCAGCAGCTTATCAGGGCGGAACGAGCAGTACTTC
-,TRBV27,TRBJ2-2,-,CASTQPGYTGELFF,TGTGCCAGCACCCAGCCCGGATACACCGGGGAGCTGTTTTTT
-,TRBV30,TRBJ2-1,TRBD2,CAWSVKGLAGSEQFF,TGTGCCTGGAGTGTAAAAGGCCTAGCGGGAAGTGAGCAGTTCTTC
-,TRBV4-1,TRBJ1-5,-,CASSQDNRRGTPQHF,TGCGCCAGCAGCCAAGATAATCGTCGAGGGACGCCCCAGCATTTT
-,TRBV15,TRBJ1-4,-,CATSRAKGRGEKLFF,TGTGCCACCAGCAGAGCAAAGGGTAGGGGTGAAAAACTGTTTTTT
-,TRBV29-1,TRBJ2-7,-,CSAALGDKYEQYF,TGCAGCGCCGCCTTAGGGGACAAGTACGAGCAGTACTTC
-,TRBV11-2,TRBJ2-6,-,CASTYGKRRISGANVLTF,TGTGCCAGCACTTACGGGAAACGCCGGATCTCTGGGGCCAACGTCCTGACTTTC
-,TRBV27,TRBJ1-2,-,CASSWGRDGYGYTF,TGTGCCAGCAGTTGGGGACGGGATGGCTATGGCTACACCTTC
-,TRBV7-9,TRBJ2-3,TRBD2,CASSLVYAPGLNTDTQYF,TGTGCCAGCAGCTTAGTATACGCGCCGGGACTAAACACAGATACGCAGTATTTT
-,TRBV27,TRBJ1-5,-,CASSLMLGANQPQHF,TGTGCCAGCAGTTTAATGTTAGGAGCAAATCAGCCCCAGCATTTT
-,TRBV10-3,TRBJ2-1,TRBD2,CAISVGVAGVLGNEQFF,TGTGCCATCAGTGTGGGGGTAGCGGGAGTTTTGGGCAATGAGCAGTTCTTC
-,TRBV30,TRBJ2-1,-,CAWSIGTLYNEQFF,TGTGCCTGGAGTATAGGGACACTTTACAATGAGCAGTTCTTC
once,TRBV7-9,TRBJ2-5,-,CASSLPSPRETQYF,TGTGCCAGCAGCTTACCCAGTCCCCGGGAGACCCAGTACTTC
-,TRBV5-6,TRBJ2-1,-,CASTPGWRSSYNEQFF,TGTGCCAGCACACCAGGGTGGCGGAGCTCCTACAATGAGCAGTTCTTC
-,TRBV7-9,TRBJ1-4,TRBD1,CASSDREAGATNEKLFF,TGTGCCAGTTCGGACAGGGAGGCGGGCGCAACTAATGAAAAACTGTTTTTT
once,TRBV29-1,TRBJ1-1,-,CSVELGRNEAFF,TGCAGCGTTGAATTGGGCAGAAATGAAGCTTTCTTT
-,TRBV27,TRBJ1-1,-,CASSLSAGHWNTEAFF,TGTGCCAGCAGTTTATCGGCAGGCCACTGGAACACTGAAGCTTTCTTT
-,TRBV10-3,TRBJ2-3,-,CAISQRQQEGTDTQYF,TGTGCCATCAGTCAGAGACAGCAAGAGGGCACAGATACGCAGTATTTT
-,TRBV11-3,TRBJ2-3,-,CASSLGRGTDTQYF,TGTGCCAGCAGCTTAGGCAGGGGCACAGATACGCAGTATTTT
-,TRBV6-5,TRBJ1-4,-,CASSTRAYNEKLFF,TGTGCCAGCAGTACAAGGGCGTATAATGAAAAACTGTTTTTT
-,TRBV27,TRBJ2-7,TRBD2,CASSLLTSGSGEQYF,TGTGCCAGCAGCTTGCTGACTAGCGGGAGTGGGGAGCAGTACTTC
-,TRBV9,TRBJ1-1,TRBD1,CASTPTGGADTEAFF,TGTGCCAGCACTCCAACAGGGGGCGCGGACACTGAAGCTTTCTTT
-,TRBV2,TRBJ2-7,-,CASSEGPATKSYEQYF,TGTGCCAGCAGTGAAGGCCCGGCCACCAAATCCTACGAGCAGTACTTC
-,TRBV7-6,TRBJ2-3,TRBD2,CASSSGGKREGPTDTQYF,TGTGCCAGCAGCTCCGGAGGGAAGCGGGAGGGCCCCACAGATACGCAGTATTTT
few,TRBV19,TRBJ1-2,-,CASSPRGPPYGYTF,TGTGCCAGTAGCCCCAGGGGCCCGCCCTATGGCTACACCTTC
-,TRBV15,TRBJ2-6,-,CATSSGANVLTF,TGTGCCACCTCTTCTGGGGCCAACGTCCTGACTTTC
-,TRBV28,TRBJ2-1,TRBD2,CASSLPGRAFEQFF,TGTGCCAGCAGTTTACCCGGGAGGGCCTTTGAGCAGTTCTTC
-,TRBV7-3,TRBJ1-2,-,CASSPDGNYGYTF,TGTGCCAGCAGTCCGGACGGCAACTATGGCTACACCTTC
once,TRBV7-3,TRBJ1-1,TRBD1,CASSLRGQGYTEAFF,TGTGCCAGCAGCTTACGGGGACAGGGGTATACTGAAGCTTTCTTT
-,TRBV4-2,TRBJ2-7,-,CASSRGRERYEQYF,TGTGCCAGCAGCCGTGGACGGGAGCGCTACGAGCAGTACTTC